One sample yielded the 28 T cell receptor beta chains listed below, sequenced in a study of CD8 T cells in ankylosing spondylitis. TCRdb analysed the 5' RACE reads with MiXCR anew, one entry per CDR3 protein. The sample gives about 340,000 distinct CDR3 sequences, around 20% of which show up once; around 13% is in the top ten. Sample: blood, either unsorted or a sorted T cell fraction (not recorded which). The receptor set was obtained from a male donor with ankylosing spondylitis or in good health (not recorded which).

The chain's CDR3 is CASSHPLGSSYEQYF. The DNA for the CDR3 is TGTGCCAGCAGCCACCCCCTCGGGAGCTCCTACGAGCAGTACTTC. The rearrangement joins TRBV4-2 to TRBJ2-7; a weak D match, TRBD2 (6 bases). Germline V gives CDR1 LGHNA, CDR2 YNFKEQ. Trimming removed 3 bases from V and 0 bases from J, with 12 bases in between. This CDR3 is 15 amino acids long.

V is TRBV29-1 and J is TRBJ2-7; 7 nucleotides agree with TRBD2. The CDR3 has 11 amino acids. Unmatched junction bases numbered 6, after V lost 6 bases and J lost 7 bases. Germline V lookup: CDR1 SQVTM, CDR2 ANQGSEA. The CDR3, as DNA: TGCAGCGTAGGCCAAGCGGGGGAGCAGTACTTC. This gives the protein CSVGQAGEQYF.

This clonotype was observed a few times. The V and J genes are TRBV2 and TRBJ1-1, with a possible D match to TRBD1 (6 bases). CDR1 is SNHLY and CDR2 is FYNNEI in the germline V gene. The V end lost 8 bases, the J end lost 3 bases, and 13 bases lay between the germline ends. This CDR3 contains 13 residues. The CDR3 reads CASVSAGDTEAFF. CDR3 nucleotide sequence: TGTGCCAGCGTTAGCGCAGGGGACACTGAAGCTTTCTTT.

The V call is TRBV11-2, the J call TRBJ2-7; the D is unclear. Trimming cost V 2 bases and J 5 bases, with 13 bases left between them. This CDR3 is built from 14 residues. The germline gives CDR1 SGHAT, CDR2 FQNNGV. CDR3 nucleotide sequence: TGTGCCAGCAGCTTACCACGGGCGTCCGACGAGCAGTACTTC. Its protein product is CASSLPRASDEQYF.

This clonotype has only a few counts. The chain is built from TRBV28 and TRBJ2-1, with 13 bases aligning to TRBD2. The CDR3 consists of 18 residues. Per germline, CDR1 MDHEN and CDR2 SYDVKM. Trimming removed 7 bases from V and 1 base from J; junction bases left unmatched: 10. Here the CDR3 reads CASTRGLAGIVSYNEQFF. Written as DNA, the CDR3 is TGTGCCAGCACTCGGGGACTAGCGGGGATAGTATCCTACAATGAGCAGTTCTTC.

This rearrangement joins TRBV5-4 to TRBJ2-7; D gene ambiguous. CDR1 is SGHNT, CDR2 YYREEE, per germline (reference sequence). CDR3 length equals 12 residues. Trimming stripped 4 bases from V and 11 bases from J, with 16 bases between. The CDR3 is CASSIPHEPEYF. The DNA for the CDR3 is TGTGCCAGCAGCATACCTCACGAACCCGAGTACTTC.

This clonotype was seen a few times. V is TRBV3-1 and J is TRBJ1-5; no clear D. In germline, CDR1 is LGHDT, CDR2 YNNKEL (reference sequence). This CDR3 comprises 14 residues. V was cut by 5 bases and J by 3 bases, with 11 bases left in between. The CDR3 loop reads CASSSSQNNQPQHF. The CDR3 DNA sequence: TGTGCCAGCAGCAGTTCCCAGAACAATCAGCCCCAGCATTTT.

The gene calls are TRBV20-1 and TRBJ1-1, with a possible D match to TRBD1 (6 bases). Trimming cost V 0 bases and J 6 bases, with 14 bases left between them. The CDR3 has 14 amino acids. The germline V gene encodes CDR1 DFQATT and CDR2 SNEGSKA (reference sequence). This CDR3 reads CSARDPGQSPEAFF. CDR3 DNA: TGCAGTGCTAGAGATCCCGGACAGTCCCCTGAAGCTTTCTTT.

Many counts were recorded for this clonotype. This rearrangement joins TRBV7-6 to TRBJ2-1, with 9 bases lining up with TRBD2. The V gene end was trimmed by 1 base and the J gene end by 5 bases; junction bases not matched to a gene: 6. CDR3 length: 16 residues. Germline V CDR1 and CDR2: SGHVS, FNYEAQ. This CDR3 reads CASSLGLAGTNNEQFF. The CDR3 bases are TGTGCCAGCAGCTTAGGGCTAGCGGGGACAAACAATGAGCAGTTCTTC.

The V gene is TRBV12-3 or TRBV12-4, the J gene TRBJ2-3; weak D call: TRBD2 (5 bases). V lost 5 bases to trimming and J lost 2 bases, with 20 bases between them. This CDR3 contains 17 residues. This CDR3 reads CASSPWERGPVTDTQYF. CDR3 nucleotide sequence: TGTGCCAGCAGTCCCTGGGAGCGAGGTCCCGTCACAGATACGCAGTATTTT.

The rearrangement links TRBV28 to TRBJ2-7, with 7 bases fitting TRBD2. The CDR3 is 12 amino acids. V shed 4 bases, J shed 5 bases, and the junction held 2 bases outside the gene matches. The germline CDR1 and CDR2 sequences are MDHEN and SYDVKM. The CDR3 protein is CASSSLADEQYF. CDR3 nucleotides: TGTGCCAGCAGTTCCCTAGCGGACGAGCAGTACTTC.

The chain couples TRBV4-1 to TRBJ2-1, with a possible D match to TRBD1 (5 bases). Germline CDR1 reads MGHRA; CDR2 reads YSYEKL. V was cut by 2 bases and J by 4 bases, with 15 bases left in between. This CDR3 has 16 amino acids. CDR3 protein: CASSQTRGIGYNEQFF. For the CDR3, the DNA is TGCGCCAGCAGCCAAACAAGGGGAATCGGTTACAATGAGCAGTTCTTC.

This chain joins TRBV20-1 and TRBJ1-1, with 7 nucleotides matching TRBD1. The V and J ends lost 5 bases and 3 bases, in that order; junction bases with no gene match: 9. The germline V gene has CDR1 DFQATT and CDR2 SNEGSKA (reference sequence). This CDR3 spans 14 amino acids. CDR3 bases: TGCAGTGCTCCGCCCCCGGACAGGTACACTGAAGCTTTCTTT. Translation: CSAPPPDRYTEAFF.

This rearrangement joins TRBV27 to TRBJ2-1; 8 nucleotides line up with TRBD2. The CDR3 is 15 amino acids. V shed 3 bases, J shed 6 bases, and the junction held 7 bases outside the gene matches. Germline V lookup: CDR1 MNHEY, CDR2 SMNVEV (reference sequence). CDR3 loop: CASSFPGLGTNEQFF. CDR3 bases: TGTGCCAGCAGTTTCCCGGGACTAGGGACCAATGAGCAGTTCTTC.

The J gene is TRBJ1-6, the V gene TRBV12-3 or TRBV12-4, with D hard to call. V lost 3 bases and J lost 6, with 3 bases in between. There are 12 residues in the CDR3. CDR3 region: CASSLFNSPLHF. CDR3 bases: TGTGCCAGCAGTTTGTTTAATTCACCCCTCCACTTT.

In its sample, this clonotype was seen many times. The genes are TRBV12-3 or TRBV12-4 and TRBJ2-1; a weak D match, TRBD1 (6 bases). The CDR3 spans 12 residues. Trimming took off 6 bases at V and 9 bases at J, with 12 bases between the two ends. The CDR3 coding sequence is TGTGCCAGCAGGAACAGGGTCGGTGAGCAGTTCTTC. Amino acid sequence: CASRNRVGEQFF.

The chain combines TRBV11-2 with TRBJ2-7, with D hard to call. Germline assignment: CDR1 SGHAT and CDR2 FQNNGV. This CDR3 spans 12 amino acids. With 1 base removed from V and 8 bases from J, the gap between germline ends came to 9 bases. Here the CDR3 reads CASSLVSVQQYF. The CDR3 DNA reads TGTGCCAGCAGCTTAGTTTCCGTCCAGCAGTACTTC.

The V call is TRBV11-2, the J call TRBJ2-1, with TRBD1 matching 9 bases. Germline CDR1 and CDR2: SGHAT and FQNNGV. V trimming: 5 bases; J trimming: 6 bases; junction bases outside the gene matches: 8. CDR3 size: 15 residues. The CDR3 region is CASSIFRDRVNEQFF. For the CDR3, the DNA is TGTGCCAGCAGCATATTCCGGGACAGGGTCAATGAGCAGTTCTTC.

V usage is TRBV6-5 and J usage is TRBJ2-7; 9 bases map to TRBD2. Germline V CDR1 and CDR2: MNHEY, SVGAGI. V gave up 2 bases and J gave up 3 bases; unmatched junction bases: 11. The CDR3 totals 17 residues. As DNA, the CDR3 is TGTGCCAGCAGTTACGGGTTAGCGGGGGCGACCTTCTACGAGCAGTACTTC. Encoded protein: CASSYGLAGATFYEQYF.

The chain links TRBV6-1 to TRBJ1-5; 8 bases line up with TRBD1. CDR1 and CDR2 (germline): MNHNS, SASEGT. The CDR3 extends over 13 amino acids. With V trimmed by 6 bases and J by 7 bases, 5 bases remained unmatched. This chain's CDR3 is CASRGQGQQPQHF. Written as DNA, the CDR3 is TGTGCCAGCAGAGGACAGGGACAACAGCCCCAGCATTTT.

The table lists this clonotype with a few counts. V is TRBV12-3 or TRBV12-4 and J is TRBJ2-5; TRBD2 might be the D (5 bases). The V end was cut by 6 bases, the J end by 1 base, with 9 bases between. This CDR3 region has 13 residues. This CDR3 is CASRWELQETQYF. The CDR3 nucleotides are TGTGCCAGCAGGTGGGAGCTCCAAGAGACCCAGTACTTC.

Only a few counts were recorded for this clonotype. The rearrangement links TRBV12-3 or TRBV12-4 to TRBJ2-5; 10 bases align to TRBD2. This CDR3 contains 17 residues. V was clipped by 3 bases and J by 2 bases; unmatched bases: 9. The CDR3 reads CASSFGGSGGEQETQYF. In DNA form, the CDR3 reads TGTGCCAGCAGTTTCGGTGGCAGCGGGGGGGAACAAGAGACCCAGTACTTC.

To note about this clonotype: Since the CDR3 does not end with the conserved phenylalanine or tryptophan, this likely comes from a read error. Because the CDR3's place on the DNA is in doubt, the DNA is left out and the CDR3 is given as listed by TCRdb. This chain uses TRBV20-1 with TRBJ1-1; TRBD1 is the table's D call, not checked against the DNA. Germline CDR1 DFQATT, CDR2 SNEGSKA (reference sequence). With termini counted, the CDR3 has 8 amino acids. This chain's CDR3 is CSAGRDPV.

This clonotype has more than one count but fewer than ten. The V and J genes are TRBV6-1 and TRBJ1-6; 7 nucleotides align to TRBD1. CDR3 length equals 14 residues. J lost 12 bases, V lost 2 bases, and 7 bases had no gene match. Germline CDR1 and CDR2: MNHNS and SASEGT. DNA of the CDR3: TGTGCCAGCAGTGAATTGGGGGACAGTCAACCCCTCCACTTT. It yields the protein CASSELGDSQPLHF.

The rearrangement uses TRBV20-1 and TRBJ2-7; D might be TRBD1 (6 bases). The CDR3 is 13 amino acids. Germline-derived CDR1 and CDR2 are DFQATT and SNEGSKA (reference sequence). The V end lost 7 bases, the J end lost 4 bases, and 17 bases lay between the germline ends. DNA for the CDR3: TGCAGTGGTAAGGGGGTCGTGACGTACGAGCAGTACTTC. It yields the protein CSGKGVVTYEQYF.

This chain joins TRBV7-9 and TRBJ2-1, with TRBD1 matching 7 bases. CDR3 length equals 12 residues. The germline gives CDR1 SEHNR, CDR2 FQNEAQ (reference sequence). After removal of 5 bases from V and 14 bases from J, the junction contained 9 bases not matched to a gene. The CDR3 reads CASSRQGQLKFF. CDR3 DNA: TGTGCCAGCAGCCGCCAGGGACAGCTTAAGTTCTTC.

The J gene is TRBJ2-3, the V gene TRBV7-8; 9 bases align to TRBD1. Germline trimming cut 9 bases from V and 3 bases from J; bases unmatched to any gene: 16. This CDR3 is 17 amino acids long. Germline CDR1 reads SGHVS; CDR2 reads FQNEAQ. The CDR3 region has the DNA TGTGCCAGTAGGGGCGGGACAGGGTGGTCGAAAACAGATACGCAGTATTTT. It encodes CASRGGTGWSKTDTQYF.

The sample holds a few counts of this clonotype. The chain couples TRBV15 to TRBJ2-1; D remains unclear. CDR1 is LNHNV and CDR2 is YYDKDF in the germline V gene (reference sequence). Trimming shortened V by 1 base and J by 0 bases, and 7 bases separated the two germline ends. This CDR3 has 15 amino acids. The CDR3 DNA sequence: TGTGCCACCAGCAGAGCGCTGAGCTCCTACAATGAGCAGTTCTTC. Protein product: CATSRALSSYNEQFF.